This T cell receptor (beta chain) was sequenced in a study of shared T cell receptors in the human thymus (dated by TCRdb to about 2021). About the full investigation: The study examined how self-reactive, shared T-cell receptor alpha chains are generated in the human thymus.

The junction carries 17 bases between V and J, which are trimmed by 4 bases and 3 bases respectively. Reading from cysteine to phenylalanine, the CDR3 counts 16 amino acids. Here the CDR3 DNA is all that survives: 48 bases in frame from base 1. As encoded in the germline V gene, CDR1 is MGHDK while CDR2 is SYGVNS. The library was generated by the immunoSEQ multiplex PCR assay. The table comes from immuneACCESS by way of TCRdb, which keeps in-frame sequences with V and J called. Part of the clones is missing from these tables; in studies checked, under half for an unresolved V gene and the rest for unknown reasons. Counted in this sample were almost 550,000 clones; 78% of them appeared once. About 0.013% of the sample comes from the top ten. This clone was observed a handful of times. Its antigen is not yet known. One base away there is no much larger clone; base qualities are not given. This same sample was also taken into another study, of human thymus T cells. As the second publication notes: Donors were immunologically healthy infants undergoing open corrective cardiac surgery for congenital heart defects in Finland. Thymus tissue was obtained as surgical resects removed during corrective cardiac surgery. Usage of V and J gene segments appeared to be biased in both the thymic and the peripheral blood repertoires. According to the related research, thymic TCR repertoires were highly overlapping among unrelated individuals. The study characterized TCR alpha and beta repertoires from about 8 infant thymus samples and four related peripheral blood samples. The infant donors were roughly 7 to 250 days old, and the cohort included roughly six males and a couple of females. After being mechanically released from the tissue, thymocytes were kept at -70 degrees C in pellets of about 8.5-32 million cells. A QIAsymphony instrument was used to extract genomic DNA from frozen cell pellets. Using the immunoSEQ multiplex PCR assay, the TCRB and TCRAD loci were amplified from a standardized quantity of quality-controlled genomic DNA. The amplicons spanned the V(D)J region and were long enough to cover the CDR3 and allow V and J genes to be identified. Through the commercial immunoSEQ service, the amplicons were sequenced on an Illumina platform. Primer bias and sequencing errors were corrected using previously described methods, and TCRAD and TCRB definitions followed the IMGT database. immunoSEQ Analyzer 3.0 and VDJTools were used for repertoire analysis, which covered basic statistics, V/J segment usage, diversity estimates, rarefaction and pairwise overlap. To estimate diversity, the Chao1, ChaoE, Efron-Thisted, Shannon and inverse Simpson indices were applied, and diversity was also estimated on datasets down-sampled to the smallest sample. Repertoire overlap was determined by strict matching of CDR3 nucleotide sequence, V gene and J gene, and Jaccard-based multidimensional scaling clustering was applied. On average, thymus samples yielded around 810,000 unique TCRB clonotypes, whereas blood samples yielded 70,000 to 100,000.

This chain joins TRBV25-1 to TRBJ2-3, with TRBD1 as a weak D call on 7 bases. Specimen: thymocytes. The clonotype comes from a boy less than two years old with a congenital heart defect. Donor details come from another sample of the same person, matched by shared clones. The nucleotides are TGTGCCAGCAGTGCGGGGGACAGAATCCAGACAGATACGCAGTATTTT. Its product reads: CASSAGDRIQTDTQYF.